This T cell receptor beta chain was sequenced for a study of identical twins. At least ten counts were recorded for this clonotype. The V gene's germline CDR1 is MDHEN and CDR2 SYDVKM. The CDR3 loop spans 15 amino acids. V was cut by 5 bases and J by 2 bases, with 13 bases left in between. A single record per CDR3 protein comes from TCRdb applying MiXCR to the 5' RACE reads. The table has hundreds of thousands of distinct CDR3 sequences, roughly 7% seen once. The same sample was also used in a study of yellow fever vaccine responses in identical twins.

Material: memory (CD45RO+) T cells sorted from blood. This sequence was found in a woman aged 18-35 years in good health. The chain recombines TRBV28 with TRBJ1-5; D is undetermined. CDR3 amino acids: CASSPSGSGNQPQHF. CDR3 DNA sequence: TGTGCCAGCAGTCCGTCGGGGTCCGGCAATCAGCCCCAGCATTTT. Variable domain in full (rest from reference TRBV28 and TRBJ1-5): DVKVTQSSRYLVKRTGEKVFLECVQDMDHENMFWYRQDPGLGLRLIYFSYDVKMKEKGDIPEGYSVSREKKERFSLILESASTNQTSMYLCASSPSGSGNQPQHFGDGTRLSIL.